This is a list of T cell receptor beta chains from one sample in a study of STAT5B mutations in CD4+ large granular lymphocyte leukemia. Clones were read by immunoSEQ multiplex PCR, and TCRdb kept only the in-frame ones, dropping some. This table holds tens of thousands of clones, 78% found once. Sequencing input: CD4+ T cells from blood buffy coats. These receptor sequences come from a human donor in good health. Each CDR3 is given without its conserved first and last residue. Rows may omit the clone size; those that give it use once, few, many or a size class.

size,J,V,CDR3
few,TRBJ1-1,TRBV7-2,ASSLRNEAF
NA,TRBJ1-5,TRBV5-1,ASSFGASGSNQPQH
NA,TRBJ1-3,TRBV6-5,ASSAGAISGNTIY
NA,TRBJ1-1,TRBV4-2,ASSQRGPFSGTGGTEAF
NA,TRBJ1-3,TRBV7-2,ASSFTPSSGNTIY
once,TRBJ1-1,TRBV10-3,AISESTQAYAF
NA,TRBJ2-1,TRBV30,AWTPHSGSGEQF
once,TRBJ2-7,TRBV5-1,ASSLEDEQY
once,TRBJ2-4,TRBV19,ASSTTGESNIQY
few,TRBJ2-7,TRBV7-2,ASSSPRISYEQY
NA,TRBJ2-7,TRBV7-3,ASSFREALYEQY
few,TRBJ2-2,TRBV19,ASSNTQGSSGELF
NA,TRBJ1-2,TRBV29-1,SDSLAYGYT
NA,TRBJ1-2,TRBV28,ASSDHLSRGRYGYT
few,TRBJ2-3,TRBV7-9,ASSYRESTDTQY
NA,TRBJ2-3,TRBV10-3,AISAQSGGTDTQY
NA,TRBJ2-7,TRBV7-2,ASRTSSYEQY
NA,TRBJ2-7,TRBV6-1,ASSEGSGGQDEQY
few,TRBJ1-2,TRBV18,ASSPSVTGVGYT
NA,TRBJ2-5,TRBV30,ACSGGETQY
NA,TRBJ2-3,TRBV9,ASSPGLAGGADTQY
NA,TRBJ2-5,TRBV2,ASRFTSGPQETQY
NA,TRBJ2-2,TRBV7-2,ASSETSGTNTGELF
NA,TRBJ2-7,TRBV4-3,ASSQDVGPYYEQY
NA,TRBJ2-5,TRBV19,ASSRTGVEETQY
NA,TRBJ2-2,TRBV6-1,ASRPGTISTGELF
few,TRBJ1-1,TRBV7-9,ASSFGTGLSNTEAF
NA,TRBJ2-1,TRBV7-2,ASSLGVGPYNEQF
NA,TRBJ2-1,TRBV18,ASSADRGEYNEQF
NA,TRBJ2-1,TRBV6-5,ASSSGAGEQF
NA,TRBJ2-1,TRBV6-6,ASQETISYNEQF
NA,TRBJ1-5,TRBV6-5,ASSFRTGGNNQLQH
once,TRBJ2-3,TRBV30,AWEPGPGTDTQY
NA,TRBJ2-4,TRBV9,ASSVDGSANIQY
NA,TRBJ2-1,TRBV5-4,ATGFDEQF
once,TRBJ2-5,TRBV14,ASSQDHGRWSGQETQY
few,TRBJ1-2,TRBV9,ASSAPLPGLPGGGYT
NA,TRBJ1-5,TRBV6-1,ASSGGTWQPQH
NA,TRBJ1-2,TRBV7-9,ASSYGTKSEGYT
NA,TRBJ2-7,TRBV7-2,ASSLQGSDYEQY
NA,TRBJ2-6,TRBV27,ATRKTGANVLT
NA,TRBJ1-2,TRBV28,ASGQGDYGYT
NA,TRBJ1-1,TRBV7-2,ASSLSWGNTEAF
NA,TRBJ2-6,TRBV9,ASSPQGAPSGANVLT
NA,TRBJ1-3,TRBV18,ASSPFPLSGNTIY
NA,TRBJ1-5,TRBV30,AWSELRVGQPQH
NA,TRBJ2-1,TRBV5-6,ASSLSSRAPGSEF
NA,TRBJ1-1,TRBV19,ASSPLTPENTEAF
NA,TRBJ2-2,TRBV19,ASSWTGGVSNTGELF
NA,TRBJ2-1,TRBV11-3,ASSSRLADEQF
NA,TRBJ1-5,TRBV5-8,ASSLGARAQPQH